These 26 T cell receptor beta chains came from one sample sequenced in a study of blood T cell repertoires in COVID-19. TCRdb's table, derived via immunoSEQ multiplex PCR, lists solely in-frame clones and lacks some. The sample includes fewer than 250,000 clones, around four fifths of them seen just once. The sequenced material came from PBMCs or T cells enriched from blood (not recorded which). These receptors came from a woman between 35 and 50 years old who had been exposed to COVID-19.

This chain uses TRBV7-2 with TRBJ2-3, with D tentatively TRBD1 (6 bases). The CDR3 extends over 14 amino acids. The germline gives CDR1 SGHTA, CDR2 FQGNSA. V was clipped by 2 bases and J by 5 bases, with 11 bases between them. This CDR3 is CASSLNRALDTQYF. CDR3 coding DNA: TGTGCCAGCAGCTTAAACAGGGCACTAGATACGCAGTATTTT.

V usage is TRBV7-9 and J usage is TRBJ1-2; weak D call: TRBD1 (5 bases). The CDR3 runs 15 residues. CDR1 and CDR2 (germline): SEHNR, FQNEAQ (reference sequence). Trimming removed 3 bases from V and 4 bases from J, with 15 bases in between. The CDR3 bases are TGTGCCAGCAGCTTTCCCTCGACAGTTTCCTATGGCTACACCTTC. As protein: CASSFPSTVSYGYTF.

The CDR3 nucleotides read TGTGCCAGCAGCTTAGCGGGGGGGCAGGATACGCAGTATTTT. This translates into CASSLAGGQDTQYF. The gene calls are TRBV7-8 and TRBJ2-3; D is possibly TRBD2 (7 bases). Germline values: CDR1 SGHVS, CDR2 FQNEAQ. The CDR3 runs 14 residues. Between the trimmed V and J ends, which lost 0 bases and 6 bases, there was a span of 10 bases.

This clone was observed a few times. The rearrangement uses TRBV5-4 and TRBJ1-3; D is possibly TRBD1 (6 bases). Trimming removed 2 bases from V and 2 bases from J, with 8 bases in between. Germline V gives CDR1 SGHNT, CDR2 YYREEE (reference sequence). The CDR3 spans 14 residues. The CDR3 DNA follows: TGTGCCAGCAGCTTACCAGGGGCTGGAAACACCATATATTTT. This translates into CASSLPGAGNTIYF.

The CDR3: CASSFPGTGFSGANVLTF. The DNA of the CDR3 is TGTGCCAGCAGCTTTCCCGGGACAGGGTTCTCTGGGGCCAACGTCCTGACTTTC. J is TRBJ2-6 and V is TRBV7-2; 9 bases are shared with TRBD1. This CDR3 has 18 amino acids. The trim removed 3 bases at V and 0 bases at J, leaving 6 bases unmatched. Germline CDR1 is SGHTA and CDR2 is FQGNSA. The whole variable domain, filled in from reference TRBV7-2 and TRBJ2-6, reads GAGVSQSPSNKVTEKGKDVELRCDPISGHTALYWYRQSLGQGLEFLIYFQGNSAPDKSGLPSDRFSAERTGGSVSTLTIQRTQQEDSAVYLCASSFPGTGFSGANVLTFGAGSRLTVL.

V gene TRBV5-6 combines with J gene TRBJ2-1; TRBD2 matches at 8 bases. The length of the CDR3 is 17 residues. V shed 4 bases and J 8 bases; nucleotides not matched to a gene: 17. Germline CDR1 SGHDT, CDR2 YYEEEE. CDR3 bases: TGTGCCAGCAGCAAACTGCCCGGGACTAGTCTTCCCTATGAGCAGTTCTTC. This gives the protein CASSKLPGTSLPYEQFF.

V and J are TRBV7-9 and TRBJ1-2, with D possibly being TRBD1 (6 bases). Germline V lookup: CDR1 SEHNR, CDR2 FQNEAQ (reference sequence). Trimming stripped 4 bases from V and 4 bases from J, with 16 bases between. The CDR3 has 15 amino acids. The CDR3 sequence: CASSSQGSALYGYTF. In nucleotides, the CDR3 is TGTGCCAGCAGCTCACAGGGATCGGCCCTCTATGGCTACACCTTC.

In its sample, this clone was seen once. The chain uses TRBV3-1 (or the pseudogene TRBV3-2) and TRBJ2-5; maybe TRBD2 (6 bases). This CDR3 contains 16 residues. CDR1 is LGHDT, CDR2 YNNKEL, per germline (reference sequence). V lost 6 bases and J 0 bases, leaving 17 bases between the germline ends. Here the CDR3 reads CASSQTGRGNQETQYF. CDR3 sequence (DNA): TGTGCCAGCAGTCAAACCGGCCGCGGGAACCAAGAGACCCAGTACTTC.

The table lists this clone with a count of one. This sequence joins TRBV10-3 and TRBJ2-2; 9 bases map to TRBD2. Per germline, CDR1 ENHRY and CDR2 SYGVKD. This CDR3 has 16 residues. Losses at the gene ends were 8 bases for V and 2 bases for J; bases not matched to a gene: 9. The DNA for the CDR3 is TGTGCCATCTTGACCAGCGGGGGGATAAACACCGGGGAGCTGTTTTTT. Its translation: CAILTSGGINTGELFF.

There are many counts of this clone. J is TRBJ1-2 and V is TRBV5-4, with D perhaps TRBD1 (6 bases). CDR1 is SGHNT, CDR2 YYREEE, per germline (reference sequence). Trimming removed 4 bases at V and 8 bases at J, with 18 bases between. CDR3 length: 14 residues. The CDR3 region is CASSPGARGEGYTF. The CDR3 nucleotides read TGTGCCAGCAGCCCTGGAGCCAGGGGTGAAGGCTACACCTTC.

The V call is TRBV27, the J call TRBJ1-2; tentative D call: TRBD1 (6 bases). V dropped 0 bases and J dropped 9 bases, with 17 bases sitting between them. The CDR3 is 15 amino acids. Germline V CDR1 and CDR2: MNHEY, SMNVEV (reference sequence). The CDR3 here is CASSLSARGITSYTF. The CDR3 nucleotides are TGTGCCAGCAGTTTATCGGCCAGGGGCATAACGAGCTACACCTTC.

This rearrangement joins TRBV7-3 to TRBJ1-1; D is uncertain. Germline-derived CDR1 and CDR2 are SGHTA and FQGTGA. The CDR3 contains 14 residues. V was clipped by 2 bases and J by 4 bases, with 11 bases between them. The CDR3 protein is CASSLQVMGTEAFF. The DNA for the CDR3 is TGTGCCAGCAGCTTACAGGTTATGGGCACTGAAGCTTTCTTT.

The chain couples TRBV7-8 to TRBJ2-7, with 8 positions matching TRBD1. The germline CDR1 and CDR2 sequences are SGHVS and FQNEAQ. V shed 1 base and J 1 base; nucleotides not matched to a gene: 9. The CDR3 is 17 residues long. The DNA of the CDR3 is TGTGCCAGCAGCTTAGTACAGGGGGTGCCTATATCCTACGAGCAGTACTTC. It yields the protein CASSLVQGVPISYEQYF.

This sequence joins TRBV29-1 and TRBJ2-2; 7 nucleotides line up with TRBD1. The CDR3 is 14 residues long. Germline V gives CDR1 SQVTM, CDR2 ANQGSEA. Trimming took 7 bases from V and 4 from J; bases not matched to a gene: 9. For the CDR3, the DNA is TGCAGCGCCTTAACAGGGGTGGCCACCGGGGAGCTGTTTTTT. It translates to CSALTGVATGELFF.

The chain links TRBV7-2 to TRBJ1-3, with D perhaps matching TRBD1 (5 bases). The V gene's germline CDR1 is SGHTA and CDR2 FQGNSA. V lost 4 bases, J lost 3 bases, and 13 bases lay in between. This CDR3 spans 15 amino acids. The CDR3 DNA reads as TGTGCCAGCAGCTCCCTGGGGCTCGGTGGAAACACCATATATTTT. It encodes CASSSLGLGGNTIYF.

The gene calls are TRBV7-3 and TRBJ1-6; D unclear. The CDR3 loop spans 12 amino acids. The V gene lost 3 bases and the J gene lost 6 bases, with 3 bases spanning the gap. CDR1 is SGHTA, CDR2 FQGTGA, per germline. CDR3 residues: CASSFLNSPLHF. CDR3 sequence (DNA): TGTGCCAGCAGCTTCCTTAATTCACCCCTCCACTTT.

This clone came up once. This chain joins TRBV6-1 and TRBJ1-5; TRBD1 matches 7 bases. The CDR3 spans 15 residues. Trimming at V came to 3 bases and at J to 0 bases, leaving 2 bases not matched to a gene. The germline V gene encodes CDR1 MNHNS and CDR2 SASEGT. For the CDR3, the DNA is TGTGCCAGCAGTGATAGGGACAGTAGCAATCAGCCCCAGCATTTT. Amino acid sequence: CASSDRDSSNQPQHF.

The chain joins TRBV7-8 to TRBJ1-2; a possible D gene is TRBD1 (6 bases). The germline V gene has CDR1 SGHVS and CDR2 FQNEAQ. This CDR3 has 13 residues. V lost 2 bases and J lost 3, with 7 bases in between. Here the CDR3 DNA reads TGTGCCAGCAGCTTAACAGGGCACTATGGCTACACCTTC. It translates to CASSLTGHYGYTF.

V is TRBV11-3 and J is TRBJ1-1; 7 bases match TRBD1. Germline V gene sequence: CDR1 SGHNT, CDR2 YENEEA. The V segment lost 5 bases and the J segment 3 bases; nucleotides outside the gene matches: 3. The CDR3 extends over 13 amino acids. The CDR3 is CASSLGTDTEAFF. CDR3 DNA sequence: TGTGCCAGCAGCCTAGGGACAGACACTGAAGCTTTCTTT.

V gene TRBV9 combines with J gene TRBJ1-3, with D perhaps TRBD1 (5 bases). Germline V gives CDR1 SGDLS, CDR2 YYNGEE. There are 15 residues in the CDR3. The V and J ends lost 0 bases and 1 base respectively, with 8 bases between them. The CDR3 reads CASSVGAGSGNTIYF. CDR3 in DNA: TGTGCCAGCAGCGTAGGGGCAGGGTCTGGAAACACCATATATTTT. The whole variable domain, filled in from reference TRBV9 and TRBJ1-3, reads DSGVTQTPKHLITATGQRVTLRCSPRSGDLSVYWYQQSLDQGLQFLIQYYNGEERAKGNILERFSAQQFPDLHSELNLSSLELGDSALYFCASSVGAGSGNTIYFGEGSWLTVV.

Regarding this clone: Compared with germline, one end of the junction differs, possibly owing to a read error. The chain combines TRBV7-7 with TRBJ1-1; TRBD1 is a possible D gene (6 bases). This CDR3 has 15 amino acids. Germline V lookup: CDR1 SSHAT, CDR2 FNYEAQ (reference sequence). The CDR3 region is CASSPYFGGGLEAFF. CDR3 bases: TGTGCTAGCAGCCCCTACTTTGGGGGGGGCCTTGAAGCTTTCTTT.

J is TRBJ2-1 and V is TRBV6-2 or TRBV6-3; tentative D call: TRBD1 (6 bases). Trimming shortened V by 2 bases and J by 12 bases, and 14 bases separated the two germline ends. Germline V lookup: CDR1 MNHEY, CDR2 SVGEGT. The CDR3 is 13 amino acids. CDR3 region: CASSYPPGQWQFF. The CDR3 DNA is TGTGCCAGCAGTTACCCGCCGGGACAATGGCAGTTCTTC.

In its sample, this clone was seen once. The CDR3 here is CASISGGSSYNEQFF. DNA of the CDR3: TGTGCCAGCATCTCAGGGGGCTCCTCCTACAATGAGCAGTTCTTC. V usage is TRBV2 and J usage is TRBJ2-1; the match to TRBD1 covers 8 bases. The V segment lost 7 bases and the J segment 0 bases; nucleotides outside the gene matches: 5. This CDR3 has 15 amino acids. Per the germline V gene, CDR1 is SNHLY and CDR2 is FYNNEI.

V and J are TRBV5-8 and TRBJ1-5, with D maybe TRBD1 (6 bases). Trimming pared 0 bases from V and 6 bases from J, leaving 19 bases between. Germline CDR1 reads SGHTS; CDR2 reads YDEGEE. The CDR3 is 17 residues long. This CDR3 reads CASSLGQGRRSSQPQHF. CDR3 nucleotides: TGTGCCAGCAGCTTGGGTCAGGGGCGTCGTAGTAGTCAGCCCCAGCATTTT.

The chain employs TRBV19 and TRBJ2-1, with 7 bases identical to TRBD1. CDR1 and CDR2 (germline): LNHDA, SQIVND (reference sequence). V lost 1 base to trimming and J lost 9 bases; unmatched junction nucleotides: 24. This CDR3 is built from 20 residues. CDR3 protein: CASSIVLGQTRTLHRGEQFF. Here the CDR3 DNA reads TGTGCCAGTAGTATAGTCTTGGGACAAACAAGGACCTTACACAGGGGTGAGCAGTTCTTC.

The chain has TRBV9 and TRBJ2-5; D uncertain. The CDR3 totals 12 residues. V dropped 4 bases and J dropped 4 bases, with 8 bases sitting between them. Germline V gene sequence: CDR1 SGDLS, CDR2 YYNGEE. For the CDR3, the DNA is TGTGCCAGCAGCTTCAGTGGAGAGACCCAGTACTTC. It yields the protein CASSFSGETQYF.